Listed here are 27 T cell receptor beta chains from one sample, sequenced in a study of shared clonotypes between healthy human individuals. TCRdb's table, derived via immunoSEQ multiplex PCR, lists solely in-frame clones and lacks some. The table has 900,000 to 1,200,000 clones, 78% seen once. Sequencing input: memory CD4+ T cells from PBMCs. Subset indicated: CD45RA-negative fraction. These receptor sequences come from a man aged 18 to 29 in good health. Some clones in this sample may be carry-over from other donors' samples.

The J gene is TRBJ2-2, the V gene TRBV11-1, with 10 bases fitting TRBD1. Germline CDR1 reads SGHAT; CDR2 reads FQDESV (reference sequence). J lost 5 bases, V lost 5 bases, and 5 bases had no gene match. The CDR3 sequence is 15 residues long. The CDR3 bases are TGTGCCAGCAGCCGGACGGACAGGGGGACCGGGGAGCTGTTTTTT. The encoded protein is CASSRTDRGTGELFF.

V and J are TRBV6-1 and TRBJ2-3; TRBD1 matches 11 bases. The CDR3 extends over 15 amino acids. The germline V gene has CDR1 MNHNS and CDR2 SASEGT. V shed 3 bases, J shed 5 bases, and the junction held 4 bases outside the gene matches. The CDR3 sequence: CASSERGQGGDTQYF. The CDR3 DNA follows: TGTGCCAGCAGTGAGCGGGGACAGGGGGGAGATACGCAGTATTTT.

The gene calls are TRBV5-5 and TRBJ2-7; weak D call: TRBD1 (5 bases). The CDR3 consists of 12 residues. Germline V lookup: CDR1 SGHKS, CDR2 YYEKEE (reference sequence). V shed 4 bases and J shed 3 bases, with 8 bases lying between them. CDR3 in DNA: TGTGCCAGCAGCCCGACAGTCTACGAGCAGTACTTC. It is translated as CASSPTVYEQYF. The entire variable domain, with the rest obtained from reference TRBV5-5 and TRBJ2-7, is as follows: DAGVTQSPTHLIKTRGQQVTLRCSPISGHKSVSWYQQVLGQGPQFIFQYYEKEERGRGNFPDRFSARQFPNYSSELNVNALLLGDSALYLCASSPTVYEQYFGPGTRLTVT.

Only a few counts were recorded for this clone. V gene TRBV7-7 combines with J gene TRBJ2-1; TRBD1 agrees at 9 bases. Trimming removed 2 bases from V and 6 bases from J; junction bases left unmatched: 2. This CDR3 is 14 amino acids long. Germline V CDR1 and CDR2: SSHAT, FNYEAQ (reference sequence). The CDR3 loop is CASSLMTGGNEQFF. DNA of the CDR3: TGTGCCAGCAGCTTAATGACAGGGGGCAATGAGCAGTTCTTC.

V is TRBV7-8 and J is TRBJ2-7; D may be TRBD2 (6 bases). Looked up from germline, CDR1 is SGHVS and CDR2 is FQNEAQ. Trimming removed 8 bases from V and 7 bases from J, with 12 bases in between. The CDR3 is 11 amino acids. CDR3 protein: CASVAGREQYF. In nucleotides, the CDR3 is TGTGCCAGCGTTGCGGGGCGTGAGCAGTACTTC. Full variable domain (outside the CDR3, taken from reference TRBV7-8 and TRBJ2-7): GAGVSQSPRYKVAKRGQDVALRCDPISGHVSLFWYQQALGQGPEFLTYFQNEAQLDKSGLPSDRFFAERPEGSVSTLKIQRTQQEDSAVYLCASVAGREQYFGPGTRLTVT.

This clone turned up a few times. The gene calls are TRBV28 and TRBJ1-4; 10 positions match TRBD1. The germline V gene encodes CDR1 MDHEN and CDR2 SYDVKM. Trimming removed 6 bases from V and 6 bases from J; junction bases left unmatched: 7. CDR3 length equals 15 residues. The CDR3 here is CASRSTGTGDEKLFF. The CDR3 nucleotides are TGTGCCAGCAGGAGCACCGGGACAGGGGATGAAAAACTGTTTTTT.

To note about this clone: Within the sample, other DNA sequences also encode this same CDR3. The rearrangement uses TRBV7-2 and TRBJ2-7; D unresolved. In germline, CDR1 is SGHTA, CDR2 FQGNSA. The CDR3 contains 13 residues. Deletions cut 1 base from V and 1 base from J, with 5 bases between. CDR3 loop: CASSLGRSYEQYF. The CDR3 DNA follows: TGTGCCAGCAGCTTAGGGCGGTCCTACGAGCAGTACTTC.

Written as DNA, the CDR3 is TGTGCCAGCAGCAGCACAGGGGCCTTTGGCGAGCAGTACTTC. As protein: CASSSTGAFGEQYF. V and J are TRBV7-2 and TRBJ2-7, with TRBD1 matching 7 bases. The V gene's germline CDR1 is SGHTA and CDR2 FQGNSA. The CDR3 sequence is 14 residues long. The V segment lost 5 bases and the J segment 6 bases; nucleotides outside the gene matches: 10. Full variable domain (remainder filled in from reference TRBV7-2 and TRBJ2-7): GAGVSQSPSNKVTEKGKDVELRCDPISGHTALYWYRQSLGQGLEFLIYFQGNSAPDKSGLPSDRFSAERTGGSVSTLTIQRTQQEDSAVYLCASSSTGAFGEQYFGPGTRLTVT.

The chain combines TRBV6-5 with TRBJ2-7, with TRBD2 matching over 8 bases. This CDR3 comprises 13 residues. V was clipped by 4 bases and J by 13 bases; unmatched bases: 12. Germline V CDR1 and CDR2: MNHEY, SVGAGI. CDR3 sequence reads: CASSFLGSGEVYF. CDR3 in DNA: TGTGCCAGCAGTTTCCTGGGTAGCGGGGAGGTCTACTTC.

The CDR3 DNA reads TGTGCCATCGGGGGTAGCAATCAGCCCCAGCATTTT. It is translated as CAIGGSNQPQHF. The chain combines TRBV5-5 with TRBJ1-5, with D tentatively TRBD1 (5 bases). CDR3 size: 12 residues. Germline V gene data show CDR1 as SGHKS and CDR2 as YYEKEE (reference sequence). The germline V and J ends were trimmed by 9 bases and 0 bases, with 7 bases remaining between them.

V and J are TRBV5-4 and TRBJ1-2; D possibly corresponds to TRBD1 (6 bases). Germline CDR1 is SGHNT and CDR2 is YYREEE (reference sequence). The CDR3 is 15 residues long. Trimming removed 0 bases from V and 2 bases from J, with 11 bases in between. DNA for the CDR3: TGTGCCAGCAGCTTGGCAGGGGTCCGAAACTATGGCTACACCTTC. Amino acid sequence: CASSLAGVRNYGYTF.

The genes are TRBV4-2 and TRBJ2-2; perhaps TRBD1 as D (6 bases). There are 17 residues in the CDR3. Germline V lookup: CDR1 LGHNA, CDR2 YNFKEQ. V was trimmed by 2 bases and J by 6 bases, leaving 19 bases between them. In DNA form, the CDR3 reads TGTGCCAGCAGCCAATTATACAACCCCAGGGGACCCGGGGAGCTGTTTTTT. Its translation: CASSQLYNPRGPGELFF.

This chain connects TRBV4-2 to TRBJ2-3, with 7 bases fitting TRBD2. CDR1 is LGHNA and CDR2 is YNFKEQ in the germline V gene. The CDR3 covers 20 residues. With V trimmed by 2 bases and J by 4 bases, 21 bases remained unmatched. CDR3 sequence: CASSQRVLAEEGTRADTQYF. The DNA for the CDR3 is TGTGCCAGCAGCCAAAGAGTTCTAGCGGAGGAGGGAACAAGGGCAGATACGCAGTATTTT.

The chain is built from TRBV28 and TRBJ1-4; tentative D call: TRBD1 (5 bases). Trimming took off 6 bases at V and 7 bases at J, with 24 bases between the two ends. CDR3 size: 17 residues. Germline-derived CDR1 and CDR2 are MDHEN and SYDVKM. In nucleotides, the CDR3 is TGTGCCAGCAGGGAAACCGGGGGAGGCGATCTAGCTGAAAAACTGTTTTTT. This codes for CASRETGGGDLAEKLFF.

This clone was detected only once. CDR3 in amino acids: CASSLDRGHGYTF. In nucleotides, the CDR3 is TGTGCCAGCAGCTTGGACAGAGGGCATGGCTACACCTTC. The genes are TRBV5-6 and TRBJ1-2; D is ambiguous. Trimming removed 0 bases from V and 6 bases from J, with 9 bases in between. The CDR3 loop spans 13 amino acids. Germline V CDR1 and CDR2: SGHDT, YYEEEE.

The J gene is TRBJ2-7, the V gene TRBV27; a weak D match, TRBD1 (6 bases). Trimming left V 8 bases short and J 0 bases short, with 17 bases between. CDR3 length: 15 residues. Germline V CDR1 and CDR2: MNHEY, SMNVEV (reference sequence). CDR3 sequence (DNA): TGTGCCAGCTTTAGCTTAGGGACACCCTCCTACGAGCAGTACTTC. Amino acid sequence: CASFSLGTPSYEQYF.

The genes are TRBV15 and TRBJ2-3; D may be TRBD2 (5 bases). The CDR3 is 17 residues long. Trimming stripped 0 bases from V and 2 bases from J, with 15 bases between. The germline V gene has CDR1 LNHNV and CDR2 YYDKDF (reference sequence). Here the CDR3 DNA reads TGTGCCACCAGCAGAGATAGCGCGCAGGCCCCCACAGATACGCAGTATTTT. This translates into CATSRDSAQAPTDTQYF.

The rearrangement joins TRBV28 to TRBJ1-5, with TRBD1 as a possible D gene (5 bases). In germline, CDR1 is MDHEN, CDR2 SYDVKM. Trimming cost V 5 bases and J 0 bases, with 17 bases left between them. The CDR3 runs to 17 residues. The CDR3 sequence: CASSTQGPGISNQPQHF. The CDR3 DNA reads as TGTGCCAGCAGTACTCAGGGACCGGGGATTAGCAATCAGCCCCAGCATTTT.

The count of this clone is one. The sample contains more than one DNA sequence encoding this CDR3. The gene calls are TRBV5-1 and TRBJ2-7, with D perhaps being TRBD1 or TRBD2 (5 bases each). The CDR3 covers 14 residues. V was trimmed by 0 bases and J by 0 bases, leaving 7 bases between them. CDR1 and CDR2 from the germline V gene are SGHRS and YFSETQ. Here the CDR3 reads CASSLGGYSYEQYF. CDR3 DNA sequence: TGCGCCAGCAGCTTGGGGGGGTACTCCTACGAGCAGTACTTC.

V is TRBV5-1 and J is TRBJ1-1; TRBD1 matches 10 bases. CDR1 is SGHRS, CDR2 YFSETQ, per germline. The CDR3 is made up of 15 amino acids. J gave up 7 bases and V 0 bases, and 6 bases lay outside the gene matches. CDR3 residues: CASSLAGQGTGEAFF. The CDR3 DNA sequence: TGCGCCAGCAGCTTGGCGGGACAGGGGACGGGTGAAGCTTTCTTT.

This clone was counted between two and nine times. The rearrangement joins TRBV4-3 to TRBJ1-2; 9 bases agree with TRBD1. The CDR3 loop spans 15 amino acids. After removal of 4 bases from V and 1 base from J, the junction contained 4 bases not matched to a gene. Germline-derived CDR1 and CDR2 are LGHNA and YSLEER. The CDR3 loop is CASSRDRGINYGYTF. The CDR3 bases are TGCGCCAGCAGCCGTGACAGGGGGATTAACTATGGCTACACCTTC.

This chain joins TRBV7-3 and TRBJ1-1, with D unresolved. Germline CDR1 and CDR2: SGHTA and FQGTGA. With 4 bases removed from V and 5 bases from J, the gap between germline ends came to 11 bases. The CDR3 consists of 13 residues. DNA for the CDR3: TGTGCCAGCAGCTCCTACCCGGGGACTGAAGCTTTCTTT. Translating gives CASSSYPGTEAFF.

The chain has TRBV6-1 and TRBJ2-7, with unresolved D. This CDR3 is built from 12 residues. Trimming shortened V by 4 bases and J by 6 bases, and 10 bases separated the two germline ends. Per the germline V gene, CDR1 is MNHNS and CDR2 is SASEGT. CDR3: CASSGSPREQYF. The CDR3 nucleotides read TGTGCCAGCAGTGGGAGCCCCCGCGAGCAGTACTTC.

This chain uses TRBV7-9 with TRBJ1-3; D is unresolved. This CDR3 has 18 amino acids. V shed 5 bases and J shed 0 bases, with 20 bases lying between them. The germline CDR1 and CDR2 sequences are SEHNR and FQNEAQ (reference sequence). The CDR3 sequence: CASSPVAFGFSSGNTIYF. The CDR3 bases are TGTGCCAGCAGCCCTGTGGCGTTTGGGTTTTCCTCTGGAAACACCATATATTTT.

The chain recombines TRBV6-1 with TRBJ1-2; no firm D call. CDR3 size: 13 residues. The ends were cut back, 8 bases at V and 8 bases at J, with 18 bases in the middle. Germline V CDR1 and CDR2: MNHNS, SASEGT. CDR3: CASRSPATGGYTF. The CDR3 coding sequence is TGTGCCAGCCGTAGTCCCGCCACGGGAGGCTACACCTTC.

This clone was observed a single time. This chain joins TRBV4-3 and TRBJ2-7; tentatively, D is TRBD1 (6 bases). V shed 1 base and J shed 2 bases, with 15 bases lying between them. Germline CDR1 and CDR2: LGHNA and YSLEER. This CDR3 comprises 16 residues. DNA of the CDR3: TGCGCCAGCAGCCAAGTTTTGGGGGCAGAGACCTACGAGCAGTACTTC. Protein sequence: CASSQVLGAETYEQYF.

The rearrangement joins TRBV6-1 to TRBJ2-5; weak D call: TRBD2 (5 bases). With the DNA end fitting TRBJ2-7 better, the J assignment may be wrong. The CDR3 extends over 12 amino acids. Looked up from germline, CDR1 is MNHNS and CDR2 is SASEGT. CDR3 in DNA: TGTGCCAGCAGGAGGGCGAGCGACGAGCAGTACTTC. Amino acid sequence: CASRRASDEQYF.